This T cell receptor (beta chain) was found in a study of CD8 T cells in Susac syndrome. Random hexamers served to reverse transcribe roughly 0.45 to 1 ug RNA. TCRdb re-called the immunoSEQ multiplex PCR reads with MiXCR, one entry per CDR3 protein. Of around 81,000 distinct CDR3 sequences in the sample, 90% to 95% were seen once. The TCR comes from a human donor with Susac syndrome. Sequencing was done on a sample of CD8+ T cells from PBMCs.

The CDR3 spells CASREFGNEQFF. DNA for the CDR3: TGTGCCAGCAGAGAATTTGGTAATGAGCAGTTCTTC. This chain links TRBV7-9 with TRBJ2-1; D gene uncertain. V lost 6 bases to trimming and J lost 7 bases, with 10 bases between them. Germline V CDR1 and CDR2: SEHNR, FQNEAQ (reference sequence). The CDR3 consists of 12 residues.